These 17 T cell receptor beta chains originate from one sample sequenced in a study of T cell responses to AZD1222 COVID-19 vaccine. Sequencing used immunoSEQ multiplex PCR; TCRdb keeps in-frame clones, though not all of them. The sample includes about 150,000 clones, approximately 90% seen only once; the top ten take 1.5% to 2%. The sequenced sample was peripheral blood, obtained on day 0 of AZD1222 vaccination. The receptors derive from an adult in good health.

This sequence joins TRBV29-1 and TRBJ1-2, with TRBD1 matching 8 bases. The CDR3 has 15 residues. Germline CDR1 SQVTM, CDR2 ANQGSEA. J was trimmed by 2 bases and V by 3 bases; bases with no gene match: 8. As DNA, the CDR3 is TGCAGCGTTGACCAACCCCGACAGGGGAACTATGGCTACACCTTC. Protein product: CSVDQPRQGNYGYTF.

The genes are TRBV27 and TRBJ1-1, with D possibly matching TRBD1 (5 bases). This CDR3 region has 14 residues. The germline V gene has CDR1 MNHEY and CDR2 SMNVEV (reference sequence). Trimming removed 3 bases at V and 5 bases at J, with 13 bases between. The DNA of the CDR3 is TGTGCCAGCAGTTTGGGGCAGGGTGGAACTGAAGCTTTCTTT. It yields the protein CASSLGQGGTEAFF.

V usage is TRBV4-3 and J usage is TRBJ2-7; 7 nucleotides align to TRBD2. Germline-derived CDR1 and CDR2 are LGHNA and YSLEER. The trim removed 4 bases at V and 1 base at J, leaving 7 bases unmatched. The CDR3 covers 15 residues. The CDR3 bases are TGCGCCAGCAGCCGTAGGAGCGGGGCATCCTACGAGCAGTACTTC. This sequence encodes CASSRRSGASYEQYF.

The genes are TRBV19 and TRBJ2-1; no reliable D call. CDR3 size: 15 residues. Germline assignment: CDR1 LNHDA and CDR2 SQIVND (reference sequence). V lost 3 bases to trimming and J lost 8 bases, with 17 bases between them. The CDR3 spells CASSIPWTAKDEQFF. The CDR3, as DNA: TGTGCCAGTAGTATTCCCTGGACGGCTAAGGATGAGCAGTTCTTC.

In its sample, this clone was seen once. This sequence joins TRBV10-3 and TRBJ1-1; 10 bases are a match to TRBD1. Trimming at V came to 6 bases and at J to 2 bases, leaving 3 bases not matched to a gene. Germline V CDR1 and CDR2: ENHRY, SYGVKD. The CDR3 is made up of 14 amino acids. CDR3 coding DNA: TGTGCCATCAGAGACAGGGGGCAAAACACTGAAGCTTTCTTT. Its translation is CAIRDRGQNTEAFF.

The chain is built from TRBV5-8 and TRBJ1-1; 7 positions agree with TRBD1. The V gene's germline CDR1 is SGHTS and CDR2 YDEGEE. V lost 1 base and J lost 6; bases outside the gene matches: 6. The CDR3 covers 14 residues. This CDR3 is CASSLSGGWAEAFF. Written as DNA, the CDR3 is TGTGCCAGCAGCTTGTCAGGGGGGTGGGCTGAAGCTTTCTTT.

This clone was seen a handful of times. The chain joins TRBV11-2 to TRBJ2-1, with TRBD1 identical over 7 bases. Germline CDR1 SGHAT, CDR2 FQNNGV. Unmatched junction bases numbered 10, after V lost 4 bases and J lost 4 bases. CDR3 length equals 16 residues. This chain's CDR3 is CASSSSGTAYYNEQFF. CDR3 nucleotide sequence: TGTGCCAGCAGCTCCTCCGGGACAGCCTATTACAATGAGCAGTTCTTC.

CDR3 DNA: TGTGCCAGCAGCTTACCAGGGAAAAGGAACACTGAAGCTTTCTTT. Amino acid sequence: CASSLPGKRNTEAFF. This chain links TRBV5-4 with TRBJ1-1, with D perhaps matching TRBD1 (5 bases). The V gene lost 2 bases and the J gene lost 1 base, with 12 bases spanning the gap. CDR3 length equals 15 residues. CDR1 and CDR2 (germline): SGHNT, YYREEE (reference sequence).

The V and J genes are TRBV6-5 and TRBJ1-5; D remains unclear. The CDR3 is made up of 15 amino acids. The germline V and J ends were trimmed by 0 bases and 2 bases, with 8 bases remaining between them. Germline V gene lookup returns CDR1 MNHEY and CDR2 SVGAGI. The CDR3 bases are TGTGCCAGCAGTTACTCGAGGCAGGGCAATCAGCCCCAGCATTTT. It encodes CASSYSRQGNQPQHF.

The chain employs TRBV4-2 and TRBJ2-1, with 7 bases that match TRBD2. Germline V gene sequence: CDR1 LGHNA, CDR2 YNFKEQ. CDR3 length equals 15 residues. V lost 1 base and J lost 8; bases outside the gene matches: 8. CDR3 protein: CASSQVLAALYEQFF. The CDR3 bases are TGTGCCAGCAGCCAAGTTCTAGCGGCGTTATATGAGCAGTTCTTC.

V is TRBV19 and J is TRBJ1-2; D ambiguous. Germline CDR1 reads LNHDA; CDR2 reads SQIVND (reference sequence). V was pared by 5 bases and J by 7 bases, with 20 bases between. This CDR3 has 15 residues. The CDR3 bases are TGTGCCAGTAGTTCCTCTAGTAAGGGCCTCGGTGGCTACACCTTC. Translation: CASSSSSKGLGGYTF.

CDR3 bases: TGTGCCAGCGGGGGGGACAGGGACACCGGGGAGCTGTTTTTT. Translating it yields CASGGDRDTGELFF. The chain uses TRBV25-1 and TRBJ2-2, with 9 positions matching TRBD1. The CDR3 spans 14 residues. Germline lookup yields CDR1 MGHDK and CDR2 SYGVNS. V lost 8 bases, J lost 3 bases, and 4 bases stayed unmatched.

V and J are TRBV25-1 and TRBJ2-2; TRBD2 might be the D (5 bases). The CDR3 is 15 residues long. Trimming removed 1 base at V and 2 bases at J, with 8 bases between. CDR1 and CDR2 from the germline V gene are MGHDK and SYGVNS. The CDR3 region is CASSEFGRNTGELFF. DNA for the CDR3: TGTGCCAGCAGTGAATTTGGGAGAAACACCGGGGAGCTGTTTTTT.

The V gene is TRBV14, the J gene TRBJ1-1; unclear D gene. Germline values: CDR1 SGHDN, CDR2 FVKESK. The CDR3 has 14 residues. Between the trimmed V and J ends, which lost 2 bases and 5 bases, there was a span of 12 bases. The CDR3 DNA is TGTGCCAGCAGCCAACGGTTGGGTAATACTGAAGCTTTCTTT. Its translation is CASSQRLGNTEAFF.

J is TRBJ1-5 and V is TRBV4-3; D gene ambiguous. The CDR3 has 15 amino acids. CDR1 LGHNA and CDR2 YSLEER come from the germline V gene. V lost 4 bases, J lost 0 bases, and 10 bases lay in between. The CDR3 DNA sequence: TGCGCCAGCAGCCGTTCACGTTATAGCAATCAGCCCCAGCATTTT. Protein product: CASSRSRYSNQPQHF.

The CDR3 spells CASSKDGFSGNTIYF. The CDR3 nucleotides are TGTGCCAGCAGCAAGGACGGGTTCTCTGGAAACACCATATATTTT. This chain links TRBV5-5 with TRBJ1-3; no reliable D call. Between the trimmed V and J ends, which lost 4 bases and 0 bases, there was a span of 11 bases. The CDR3 runs 15 residues. Germline CDR1 and CDR2: SGHKS and YYEKEE (reference sequence).

The CDR3, as DNA: TGTGCCAGCAGCTCCCGGACAGAAGCTAACTATGGCTACACCTTC. This encodes CASSSRTEANYGYTF. J is TRBJ1-2 and V is TRBV9, with D tentatively TRBD1 (6 bases). Germline-derived CDR1 and CDR2 are SGDLS and YYNGEE. V lost 4 bases and J 0 bases, leaving 13 bases between the germline ends. The CDR3 is 15 amino acids.